What follows are 25 T cell receptor beta chains derived from one specimen sequenced in a study of blood T cells in healthy people across ages. Then a second PCR, running roughly 7 to 11 cycles, was carried out with a sample-barcoded 5' primer and a J-beta primer mix. TCRdb processed the 5' RACE reads anew with MiXCR; each CDR3 protein has one entry. This table holds over 1,500,000 distinct CDR3 sequences, 40% to 55% found once. Material: blood. The receptors derive from a woman aged 35 to 49 in good health.

The chain employs TRBV27 and TRBJ2-4; a possible D gene is TRBD2 (6 bases). V dropped 5 bases and J dropped 0 bases, with 17 bases sitting between them. In germline, CDR1 is MNHEY, CDR2 SMNVEV (reference sequence). The CDR3 is 17 amino acids. The CDR3, as DNA: TGTGCCAGCAGTCTATACGGGGGAGATCTAGCCAAAAACATTCAGTACTTC. Protein sequence: CASSLYGGDLAKNIQYF.

J is TRBJ2-1 and V is TRBV7-2; D perhaps matches TRBD2 (6 bases). V was clipped by 5 bases and J by 15 bases, with 23 bases between them. The CDR3 has 14 residues. Germline V CDR1 and CDR2: SGHTA, FQGNSA. The CDR3 sequence: CASSRLEGTALRFF. The DNA for the CDR3 is TGTGCCAGCAGCCGACTAGAGGGGACCGCCTTACGGTTCTTC.

This chain links TRBV6-6 with TRBJ1-2; D is possibly TRBD1 (5 bases). This CDR3 region has 14 residues. Germline CDR1 is MNHNY and CDR2 is SVGAGI (reference sequence). The V end was cut by 7 bases, the J end by 6 bases, with 18 bases between. CDR3 sequence (DNA): TGTGCCAGCACCCTTGGGAGGCGAGGGGATGGCTACACCTTC. Residues: CASTLGRRGDGYTF.

J is TRBJ1-1 and V is TRBV6-5, with D uncertain. V was cut by 4 bases and J by 1 base, with 13 bases left in between. Per the germline V gene, CDR1 is MNHEY and CDR2 is SVGAGI. The CDR3 consists of 15 residues. The chain's CDR3 is CASSSPRLRNTEAFF. CDR3 nucleotides: TGTGCCAGCAGTTCTCCCCGGCTCAGGAACACTGAAGCTTTCTTT.

The rearrangement joins TRBV24-1 to TRBJ2-7; TRBD1 aligns across 11 bases. J was trimmed by 2 bases and V by 3 bases; bases with no gene match: 2. The CDR3 has 15 residues. The germline gives CDR1 KGHDR, CDR2 SFDVKD. The CDR3 is CATSDPGQGAYEQYF. In nucleotides, the CDR3 is TGTGCCACCAGTGATCCGGGACAGGGGGCCTACGAGCAGTACTTC.

The rearrangement uses TRBV27 and TRBJ2-3; D is possibly TRBD2 (7 bases). Trimming pared 6 bases from V and 1 base from J, leaving 14 bases between. This CDR3 has 15 residues. Germline CDR1 MNHEY, CDR2 SMNVEV (reference sequence). The CDR3 sequence: CASRTRGTRTDTQYF. In DNA, the CDR3 is TGTGCCAGCAGAACGCGGGGGACACGCACAGATACGCAGTATTTT.

V gene TRBV5-1 combines with J gene TRBJ2-5, with no clear D. The germline V gene has CDR1 SGHRS and CDR2 YFSETQ. V was pared by 2 bases and J by 1 base, with 12 bases between. The CDR3 covers 15 residues. The CDR3 protein is CASSFITPGQETQYF. The CDR3 nucleotides read TGCGCCAGCAGCTTCATAACCCCGGGCCAAGAGACCCAGTACTTC.

This clonotype came up a few times. The chain couples TRBV10-3 to TRBJ2-4; 13 positions match TRBD2. CDR1 ENHRY and CDR2 SYGVKD come from the germline V gene. The CDR3 has 13 residues. The ends lost 4 bases at V and 13 bases at J; junction bases unmatched: 4. The CDR3: CAISGLAGGLQYF. CDR3 coding DNA: TGTGCCATCAGTGGACTAGCGGGGGGCCTACAGTACTTC.

This clonotype has a count of ten or more. The chain couples TRBV7-2 to TRBJ2-5, with 7 bases identical to TRBD1. The CDR3 length is 14 residues. The V gene's germline CDR1 is SGHTA and CDR2 FQGNSA. J lost 0 bases, V lost 4 bases, and 2 bases had no gene match. The CDR3 nucleotides are TGTGCCAGCAGCTCGGGACAGAACCAAGAGACCCAGTACTTC. It yields the protein CASSSGQNQETQYF.

The chain combines TRBV4-3 with TRBJ2-6; D unclear. Germline V CDR1 and CDR2: LGHNA, YSLEER. This CDR3 has 18 residues. V shed 0 bases and J shed 0 bases, with 12 bases lying between them. This CDR3 is CASSQDVYGSSGANVLTF. The CDR3 DNA reads as TGCGCCAGCAGCCAAGATGTGTACGGCTCCTCTGGGGCCAACGTCCTGACTTTC.

The V gene is TRBV28, the J gene TRBJ1-1; 11 bases fit TRBD1. This CDR3 has 16 residues. The V segment lost 6 bases and the J segment 4 bases; nucleotides outside the gene matches: 10. CDR1 MDHEN and CDR2 SYDVKM come from the germline V gene. The CDR3 DNA sequence: TGTGCCAGCAGGTCCACGGACAGGGGGCGGGTCACTGAAGCTTTCTTT. This translates into CASRSTDRGRVTEAFF.

This clonotype was found a few times. Written as DNA, the CDR3 is TGCGCCAGCAGCTTGGAGAATTGGGCGACAGATACGCAGTATTTT. Translated: CASSLENWATDTQYF. The chain is built from TRBV5-1 and TRBJ2-3; D uncertain. The germline V gene encodes CDR1 SGHRS and CDR2 YFSETQ. The CDR3 has 15 amino acids. V was cut by 0 bases and J by 3 bases, with 11 bases left in between.

This clonotype was recorded a few times. The chain has TRBV20-1 and TRBJ2-5; 8 nucleotides line up with TRBD2. Germline lookup yields CDR1 DFQATT and CDR2 SNEGSKA (reference sequence). Trimming at V came to 6 bases and at J to 4 bases, leaving 10 bases not matched to a gene. The CDR3 is made up of 14 amino acids. CDR3 region: CSAPTTSVPETQYF. DNA for the CDR3: TGCAGTGCCCCGACGACTAGCGTCCCAGAGACCCAGTACTTC.

The chain carries TRBV2 and TRBJ2-7; D call uncertain. The CDR3 runs to 14 residues. Germline CDR1 and CDR2: SNHLY and FYNNEI. The V end lost 7 bases, the J end lost 3 bases, and 16 bases lay between the germline ends. DNA of the CDR3: TGTGCCAGCACTCTGGGCGGCAGTCTCTACGAGCAGTACTTC. It specifies CASTLGGSLYEQYF. The full variable domain, in which reference TRBV2 and TRBJ2-7 provide the parts outside the CDR3, is EPEVTQTPSHQVTQMGQEVILRCVPISNHLYFYWYRQILGQKVEFLVSFYNNEISEKSEIFDDQFSVERPDGSNFTLKIRSTKLEDSAMYFCASTLGGSLYEQYFGPGTRLTVT.

This clonotype has a count of ten or more. The chain links TRBV5-1 to TRBJ2-7; the D gene is possibly TRBD2 (6 bases). From germline, CDR1 is SGHRS and CDR2 YFSETQ. The germline V and J ends were trimmed by 6 bases and 3 bases, with 25 bases remaining between them. The CDR3 loop spans 17 amino acids. Written as DNA, the CDR3 is TGCGCCAGCATCCTGAAGTTTTGGCGCGGGGCCTTCTACGAGCAGTACTTC. It yields the protein CASILKFWRGAFYEQYF.

This clonotype came up a few times. The gene calls are TRBV21-1 and TRBJ2-7. TRBV21-1 represents a pseudogene. CDR3 length: 14 residues. The CDR3 DNA reads TGTGCCAGCAGCAAAGTCGGTTGTTCCTACGAGCAGTACTTC. It is translated as CASSKVGCSYEQYF.

The V gene is TRBV3-1, the J gene TRBJ2-5; TRBD2 aligns across 8 bases. CDR3 length: 13 amino acids. Germline assignment: CDR1 LGHDT and CDR2 YNNKEL (reference sequence). With 3 bases clipped from V and 11 bases from J, the junction kept 8 bases outside the gene matches. CDR3 coding DNA: TGTGCCAGCAGCCAGGCGGGGGGTCATGAGCAGTACTTC. Its protein is CASSQAGGHEQYF.

The chain couples TRBV6-2 or TRBV6-3 to TRBJ2-5; D is unresolved. Between the trimmed V and J ends, which lost 6 bases and 5 bases, there was a span of 13 bases. This CDR3 has 13 amino acids. The germline V gene has CDR1 MNHEY and CDR2 SVGEGT. Here the CDR3 reads CASSTSGWETQYF. The CDR3 bases are TGTGCCAGCAGCACCTCCGGGTGGGAGACCCAGTACTTC.

The rearrangement joins TRBV4-2 to TRBJ2-3; D may correspond to TRBD1 or TRBD2 (5 bases each). V was trimmed by 1 base and J by 1 base, leaving 12 bases between them. CDR3 size: 16 residues. CDR1 is LGHNA and CDR2 is YNFKEQ in the germline V gene. Written as DNA, the CDR3 is TGTGCCAGCAGCCAAGTCCCGGGACGCGGCACAGATACGCAGTATTTT. Amino acids: CASSQVPGRGTDTQYF.

As for this clonotype: Sequence at one end of the junction differs from germline and may be a read error. The rearrangement links TRBV29-1 to TRBJ2-3, with TRBD1 matching 11 bases. Germline CDR1 is SQVTM and CDR2 is ANQGSEA. This CDR3 is 15 amino acids long. The CDR3: CSVEGTGGFGDTQYF. In DNA, the CDR3 is TGCAGCGTCGAAGGGACAGGGGGTTTTGGGGATACGCAGTATTTT.

The chain links TRBV4-1 to TRBJ2-1; the match to TRBD1 covers 9 bases. J lost 6 bases, V lost 2 bases, and 5 bases had no gene match. CDR1 and CDR2 from the germline V gene are MGHRA and YSYEKL. CDR3 length equals 15 residues. As DNA, the CDR3 is TGCGCCAGCAGCCAAAGGACAGGGGCCCTCAATGAGCAGTTCTTC. This gives the protein CASSQRTGALNEQFF.

The chain has TRBV29-1 and TRBJ2-1; 8 nucleotides align to TRBD1. CDR3 length: 14 residues. CDR1 SQVTM and CDR2 ANQGSEA come from the germline V gene. Trimming took 4 bases from V and 2 from J; bases not matched to a gene: 4. CDR3 sequence: CSVVRDRTYNEQFF. CDR3 nucleotides: TGCAGCGTTGTAAGGGACAGGACCTACAATGAGCAGTTCTTC.

This chain joins TRBV7-2 and TRBJ2-7, with 10 bases fitting TRBD2. Germline lookup yields CDR1 SGHTA and CDR2 FQGNSA. After removal of 6 bases from V and 0 bases from J, the junction contained 5 bases not matched to a gene. The CDR3 runs 15 residues. CDR3 sequence reads: CASSWTSGPSYEQYF. In nucleotides, the CDR3 is TGTGCCAGCAGTTGGACTAGCGGCCCCTCCTACGAGCAGTACTTC.

This clonotype turned up a few times. V is TRBV20-1 and J is TRBJ1-5, with 10 nucleotides matching TRBD1. The CDR3 totals 15 residues. Germline V gene lookup returns CDR1 DFQATT and CDR2 SNEGSKA (reference sequence). Germline trimming cut 2 bases from V and 5 bases from J; bases unmatched to any gene: 6. The CDR3 protein is CSARSTGTGDQPQHF. The CDR3 nucleotides read TGCAGTGCTAGATCTACCGGGACAGGGGATCAGCCCCAGCATTTT.

This clonotype was observed a few times. The chain is built from TRBV6-5 and TRBJ2-3, with a weak D call TRBD2 (6 bases). Per the germline V gene, CDR1 is MNHEY and CDR2 is SVGAGI. V dropped 0 bases and J dropped 1 base, with 11 bases sitting between them. CDR3 size: 16 residues. The CDR3 loop reads CASSYSITGGTDTQYF. CDR3 nucleotide sequence: TGTGCCAGCAGTTACTCGATTACGGGGGGCACAGATACGCAGTATTTT.